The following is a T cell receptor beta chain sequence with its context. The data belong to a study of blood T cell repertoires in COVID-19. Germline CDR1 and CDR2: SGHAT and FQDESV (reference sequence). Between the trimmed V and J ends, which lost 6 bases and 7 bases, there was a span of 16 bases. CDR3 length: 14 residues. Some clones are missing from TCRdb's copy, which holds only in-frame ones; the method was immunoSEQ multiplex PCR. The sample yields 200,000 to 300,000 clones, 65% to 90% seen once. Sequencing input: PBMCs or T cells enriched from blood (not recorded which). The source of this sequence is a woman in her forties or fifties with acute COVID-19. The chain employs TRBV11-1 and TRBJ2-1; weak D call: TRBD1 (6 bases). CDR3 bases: TGTGCCAGCAGGGCAGGGGTCTCGGGTAATGAGCAGTTCTTC. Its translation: CASRAGVSGNEQFF.